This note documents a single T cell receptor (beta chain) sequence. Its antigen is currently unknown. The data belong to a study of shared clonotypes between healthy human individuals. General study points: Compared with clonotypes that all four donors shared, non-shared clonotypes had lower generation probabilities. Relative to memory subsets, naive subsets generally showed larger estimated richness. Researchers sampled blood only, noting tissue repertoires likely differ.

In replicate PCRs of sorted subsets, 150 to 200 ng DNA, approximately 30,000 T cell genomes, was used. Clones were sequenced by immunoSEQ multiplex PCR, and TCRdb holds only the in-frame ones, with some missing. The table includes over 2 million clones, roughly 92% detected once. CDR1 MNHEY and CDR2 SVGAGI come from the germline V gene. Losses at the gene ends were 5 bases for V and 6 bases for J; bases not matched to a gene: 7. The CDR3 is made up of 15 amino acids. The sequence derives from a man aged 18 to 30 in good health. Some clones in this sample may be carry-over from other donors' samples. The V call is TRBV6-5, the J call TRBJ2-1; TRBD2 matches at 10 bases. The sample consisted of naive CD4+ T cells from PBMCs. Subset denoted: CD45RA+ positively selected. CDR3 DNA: TGTGCCAGCAGTGCTCCGGGACTAGCGAGCAATGAGCAGTTCTTC. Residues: CASSAPGLASNEQFF.